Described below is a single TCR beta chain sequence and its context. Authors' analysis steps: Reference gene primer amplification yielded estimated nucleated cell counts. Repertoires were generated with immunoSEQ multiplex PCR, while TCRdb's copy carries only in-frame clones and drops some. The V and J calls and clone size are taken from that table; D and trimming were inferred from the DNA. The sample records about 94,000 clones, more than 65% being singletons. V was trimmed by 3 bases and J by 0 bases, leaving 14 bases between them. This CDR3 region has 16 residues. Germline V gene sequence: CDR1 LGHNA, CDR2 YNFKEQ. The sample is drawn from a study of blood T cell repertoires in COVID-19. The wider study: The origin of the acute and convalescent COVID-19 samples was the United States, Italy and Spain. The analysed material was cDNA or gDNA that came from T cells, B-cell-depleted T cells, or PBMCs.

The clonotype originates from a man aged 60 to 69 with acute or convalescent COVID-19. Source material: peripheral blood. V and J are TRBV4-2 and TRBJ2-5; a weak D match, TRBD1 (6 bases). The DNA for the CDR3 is TGTGCCAGCAGCCATGGGACAACCGAGTACCAAGAGACCCAGTACTTC. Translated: CASSHGTTEYQETQYF.